The T cell receptor beta chain described here comes from a study of tumor and adjacent non-tumor tissue in lung cancer. Study as a whole: Histology: around 13 adenocarcinoma, a couple of squamous cell carcinoma, 1 small cell lung cancer. Stage I to III disease affected ten to eleven men and 4 or 5 women aged about 30 to 85. About 4.17 million productive TCRbeta reads were obtained per sample on average.

Only a few counts were recorded for this clonotype. A much more abundant neighbour one base away suggests this may be a read error. This sample's RNA came from whole unsorted tissue. The normal lung tissue was taken more than 3 cm from the tumor edge. Three rounds of nested PCR, following a modified ARM-PCR protocol, produced the TCRbeta library. TCRdb re-analysed the multiplex PCR reads in MiXCR, keeping a single row per CDR3 protein. The sample consists of more than 85,000 distinct CDR3 sequences, 50% to 70% of them appearing once. Sample: distant non-tumor lung tissue. This TCR derives from a man in his sixties with non-small cell lung cancer.

In DNA form, the CDR3 reads TGTGCTAGTGCCCGACAGCCGGACACTGAAGCTTTCTTT. Translation: CASARQPDTEAFF. The V and J genes are TRBV12-3 or TRBV12-4 and TRBJ1-1; D is perhaps TRBD1 (5 bases). The length of the CDR3 is 13 residues.